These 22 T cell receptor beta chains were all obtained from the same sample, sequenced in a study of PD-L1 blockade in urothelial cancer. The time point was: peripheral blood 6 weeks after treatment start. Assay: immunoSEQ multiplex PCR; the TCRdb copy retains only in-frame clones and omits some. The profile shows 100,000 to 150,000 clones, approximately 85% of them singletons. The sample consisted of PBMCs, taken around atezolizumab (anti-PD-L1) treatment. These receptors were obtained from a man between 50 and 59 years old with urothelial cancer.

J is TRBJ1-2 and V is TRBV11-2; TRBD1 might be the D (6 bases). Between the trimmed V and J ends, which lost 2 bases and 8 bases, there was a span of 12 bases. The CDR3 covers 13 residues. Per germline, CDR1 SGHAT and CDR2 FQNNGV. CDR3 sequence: CASSLTGSRGYTF. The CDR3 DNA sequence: TGTGCCAGCAGCTTAACAGGGAGTCGCGGCTACACCTTC.

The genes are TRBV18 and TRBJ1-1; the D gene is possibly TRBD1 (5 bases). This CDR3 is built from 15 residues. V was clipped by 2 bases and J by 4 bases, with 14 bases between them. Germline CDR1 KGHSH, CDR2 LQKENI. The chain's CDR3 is CASSPSGGGITEAFF. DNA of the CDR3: TGTGCCAGCTCACCATCCGGGGGGGGAATCACTGAAGCTTTCTTT. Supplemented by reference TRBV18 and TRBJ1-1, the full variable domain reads NAGVMQNPRHLVRRRGQEARLRCSPMKGHSHVYWYRQLPEEGLKFMVYLQKENIIDESGMPKERFSAEFPKEGPSILRIQQVVRGDSAAYFCASSPSGGGITEAFFGQGTRLTVV.

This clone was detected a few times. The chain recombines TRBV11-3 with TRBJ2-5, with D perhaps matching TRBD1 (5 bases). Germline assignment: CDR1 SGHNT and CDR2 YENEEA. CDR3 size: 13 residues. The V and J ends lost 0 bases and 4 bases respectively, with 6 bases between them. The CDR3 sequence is CASSLERGETQYF. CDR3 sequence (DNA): TGTGCCAGCAGCTTAGAAAGGGGAGAGACCCAGTACTTC. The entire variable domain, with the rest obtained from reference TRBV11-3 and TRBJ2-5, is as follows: EAGVVQSPRYKIIEKKQPVAFWCNPISGHNTLYWYLQNLGQGPELLIRYENEEAVDDSQLPKDRFSAERLKGVDSTLKIQPAELGDSAVYLCASSLERGETQYFGPGTRLLVL.

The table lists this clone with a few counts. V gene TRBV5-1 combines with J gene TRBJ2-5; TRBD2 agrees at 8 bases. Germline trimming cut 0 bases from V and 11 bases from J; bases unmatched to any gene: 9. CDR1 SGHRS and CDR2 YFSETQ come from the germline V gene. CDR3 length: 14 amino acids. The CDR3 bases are TGCGCCAGCAGCTTGGCCGTCCAGCGGGAGAGTCAGTACTTC. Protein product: CASSLAVQRESQYF.

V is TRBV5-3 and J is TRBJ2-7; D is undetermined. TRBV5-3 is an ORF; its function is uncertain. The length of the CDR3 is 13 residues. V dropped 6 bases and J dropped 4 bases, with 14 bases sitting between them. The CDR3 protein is CARTTSHIYEQYF. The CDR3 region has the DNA TGTGCCAGAACAACCTCCCACATTTACGAGCAGTACTTC.

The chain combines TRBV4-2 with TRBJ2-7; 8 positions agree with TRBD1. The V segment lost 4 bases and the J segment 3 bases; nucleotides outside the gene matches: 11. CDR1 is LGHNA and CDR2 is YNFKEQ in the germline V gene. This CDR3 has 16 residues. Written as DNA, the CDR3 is TGTGCCAGCAGCCCAAAGTGGGGACAGGAGGTCTACGAGCAGTACTTC. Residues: CASSPKWGQEVYEQYF.

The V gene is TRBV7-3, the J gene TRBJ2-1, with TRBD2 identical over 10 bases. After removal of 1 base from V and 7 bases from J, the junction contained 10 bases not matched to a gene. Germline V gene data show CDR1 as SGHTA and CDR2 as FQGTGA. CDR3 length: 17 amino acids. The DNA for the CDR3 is TGTGCCAGCAGCTTAAGGGTTGGGACTAGCGAACGTAATGAGCAGTTCTTC. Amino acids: CASSLRVGTSERNEQFF. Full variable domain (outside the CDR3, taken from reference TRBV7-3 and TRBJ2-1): GAGVSQTPSNKVTEKGKYVELRCDPISGHTALYWYRQSLGQGPEFLIYFQGTGAADDSGLPNDRFFAVRPEGSVSTLKIQRTERGDSAVYLCASSLRVGTSERNEQFFGPGTRLTVL.

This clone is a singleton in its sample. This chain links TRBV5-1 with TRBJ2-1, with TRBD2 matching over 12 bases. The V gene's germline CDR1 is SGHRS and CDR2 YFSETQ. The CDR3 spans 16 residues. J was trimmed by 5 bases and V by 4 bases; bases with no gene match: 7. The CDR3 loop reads CASSPRLAGENNEQFF. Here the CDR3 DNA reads TGCGCCAGCAGCCCGAGACTAGCGGGGGAAAACAATGAGCAGTTCTTC.

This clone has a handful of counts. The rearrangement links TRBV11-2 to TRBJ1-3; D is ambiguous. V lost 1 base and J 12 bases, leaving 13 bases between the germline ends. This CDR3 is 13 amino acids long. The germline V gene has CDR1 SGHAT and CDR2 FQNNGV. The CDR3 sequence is CASSLGREGFIYF. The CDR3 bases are TGTGCCAGCAGCTTAGGACGAGAGGGTTTCATATATTTT.

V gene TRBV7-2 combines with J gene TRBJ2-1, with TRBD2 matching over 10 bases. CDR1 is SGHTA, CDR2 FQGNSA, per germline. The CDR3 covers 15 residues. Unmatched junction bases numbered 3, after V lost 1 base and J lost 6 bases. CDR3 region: CASSLGTSGLNEQFF. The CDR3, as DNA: TGTGCCAGCAGCTTAGGGACTAGCGGTCTCAATGAGCAGTTCTTC.

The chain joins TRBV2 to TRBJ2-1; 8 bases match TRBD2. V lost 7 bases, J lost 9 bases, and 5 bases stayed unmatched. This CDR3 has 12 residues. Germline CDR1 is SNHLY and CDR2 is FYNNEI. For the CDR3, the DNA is TGTGCCAGCATCGGGAGGGCGGGTGAGCAGTTCTTC. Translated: CASIGRAGEQFF.

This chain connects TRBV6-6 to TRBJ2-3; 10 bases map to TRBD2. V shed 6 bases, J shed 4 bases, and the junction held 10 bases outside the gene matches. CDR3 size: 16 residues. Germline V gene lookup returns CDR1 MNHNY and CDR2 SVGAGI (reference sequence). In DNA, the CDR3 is TGTGCCAGCAGCCGCTCTAGCGGGAGAGCTTCAGATACGCAGTATTTT. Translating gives CASSRSSGRASDTQYF.

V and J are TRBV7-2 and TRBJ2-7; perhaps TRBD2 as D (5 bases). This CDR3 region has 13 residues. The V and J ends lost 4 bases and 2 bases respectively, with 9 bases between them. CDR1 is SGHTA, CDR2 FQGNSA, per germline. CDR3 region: CASSYPLAYEQYF. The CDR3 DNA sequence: TGTGCCAGCAGCTATCCACTAGCCTACGAGCAGTACTTC.

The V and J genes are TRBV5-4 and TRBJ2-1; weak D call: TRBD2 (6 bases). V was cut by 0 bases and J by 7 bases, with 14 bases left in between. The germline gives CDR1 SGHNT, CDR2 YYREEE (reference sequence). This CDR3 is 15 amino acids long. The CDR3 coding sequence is TGTGCCAGCAGCTTGGTGGAGGGAGGTTTTAATGAGCAGTTCTTC. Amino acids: CASSLVEGGFNEQFF.

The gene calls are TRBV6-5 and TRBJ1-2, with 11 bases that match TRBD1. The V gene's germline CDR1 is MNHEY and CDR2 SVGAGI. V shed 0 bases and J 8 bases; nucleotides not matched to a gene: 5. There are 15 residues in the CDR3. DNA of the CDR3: TGTGCCAGCAGTTACTCGGGTGGGACAGGGGGGGGCTACACCTTC. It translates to CASSYSGGTGGGYTF.

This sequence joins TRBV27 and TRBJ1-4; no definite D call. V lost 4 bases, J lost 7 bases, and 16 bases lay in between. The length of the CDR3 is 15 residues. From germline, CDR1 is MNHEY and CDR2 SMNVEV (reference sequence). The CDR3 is CASSSGIQTREKLFF. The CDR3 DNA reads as TGTGCCAGCAGTTCCGGGATCCAAACTCGTGAAAAACTGTTTTTT.

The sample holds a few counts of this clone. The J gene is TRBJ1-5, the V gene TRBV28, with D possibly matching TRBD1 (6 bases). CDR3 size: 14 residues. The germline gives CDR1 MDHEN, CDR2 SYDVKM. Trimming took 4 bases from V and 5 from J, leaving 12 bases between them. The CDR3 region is CASSYGTSHQPQHF. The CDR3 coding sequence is TGTGCCAGCAGTTATGGGACAAGCCATCAGCCCCAGCATTTT.

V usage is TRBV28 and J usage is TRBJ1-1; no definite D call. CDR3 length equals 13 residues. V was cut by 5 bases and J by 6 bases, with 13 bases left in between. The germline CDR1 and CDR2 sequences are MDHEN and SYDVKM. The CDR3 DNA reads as TGTGCCAGCAGTACCCGGGTCCCCTCTGAAGCTTTCTTT. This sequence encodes CASSTRVPSEAFF.

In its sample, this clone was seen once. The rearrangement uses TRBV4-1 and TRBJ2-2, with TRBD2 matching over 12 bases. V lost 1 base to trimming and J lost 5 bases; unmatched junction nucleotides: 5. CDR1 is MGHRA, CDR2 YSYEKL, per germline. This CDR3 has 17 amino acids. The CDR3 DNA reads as TGCGCCAGCAGCCAAGGACTAGCGGGAGTGGGGACCGGGGAGCTGTTTTTT. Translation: CASSQGLAGVGTGELFF.

CDR3 residues: CASSHSGSQGQPQHF. Written as DNA, the CDR3 is TGTGCCAGCAGCCACAGCGGAAGCCAGGGGCAGCCCCAGCATTTT. This rearrangement joins TRBV9 to TRBJ1-5, with D perhaps matching TRBD1 (6 bases). This CDR3 region has 15 residues. With 4 bases removed from V and 7 bases from J, the gap between germline ends came to 18 bases. Germline V gives CDR1 SGDLS, CDR2 YYNGEE.

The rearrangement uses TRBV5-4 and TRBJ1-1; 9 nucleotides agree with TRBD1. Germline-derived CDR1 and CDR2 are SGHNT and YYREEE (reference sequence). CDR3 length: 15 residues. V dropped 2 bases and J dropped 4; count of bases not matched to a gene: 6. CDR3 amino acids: CASSFYRGLGTEAFF. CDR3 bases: TGTGCCAGCAGCTTTTACAGGGGGCTGGGCACTGAAGCTTTCTTT.

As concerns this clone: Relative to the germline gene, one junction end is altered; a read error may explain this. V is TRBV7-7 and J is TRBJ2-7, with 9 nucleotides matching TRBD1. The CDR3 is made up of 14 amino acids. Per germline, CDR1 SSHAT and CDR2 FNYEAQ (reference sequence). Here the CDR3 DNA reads TGTGCTAGCAGCGTGGGACAGGGAGTGGACGAGCAGTACTTC. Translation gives CASSVGQGVDEQYF.